Sequencing of this T cell receptor (beta chain) was carried out in a study of T cells after posttransplantation cyclophosphamide. The CDR3 extends over 17 amino acids. The V and J ends lost 5 bases and 0 bases respectively, with 19 bases between them. Germline V CDR1 and CDR2: PRHDT, FYEKMQ (reference sequence). Clones were read by immunoSEQ multiplex PCR, and TCRdb kept only the in-frame ones, dropping some. The sample carries approximately 12,000 clones, 2% to 2.5% recorded once. Treatment was busulfan-fludarabine conditioning, a marrow graft, and cyclophosphamide on days +3 and +4. The sequence came from a young adult male patient who received an allogeneic stem cell transplant from a related donor, was CMV-positive, and had no GVHD. The graft donor may have contributed some T cells. Source: PBMCs, taken after allogeneic stem cell transplant with posttransplant cyclophosphamide. The chain carries TRBV13 and TRBJ1-1; D is possibly TRBD1 (6 bases). The CDR3 DNA reads TGTGCCAGCAGCACACGGGACACTAGAAGTATGAACACTGAAGCTTTCTTT. Translation: CASSTRDTRSMNTEAFF.